The 9 T cell receptor beta chains reported below all come from one sample, sequenced in a study of blood T cells in healthy people across ages. Alongside a J-beta primer mix, a sample-barcoded 5' primer served in a second PCR lasting about 7 to 12 cycles. TCRdb independently ran MiXCR on the 5' RACE reads; one entry per CDR3 protein. There are some 900,000 distinct CDR3 sequences in the sample; about 30% occur only once, and 15% to 20% lies in the top ten. The sequencing sample was made of blood. These receptors were taken from a woman over 75 in good health.

The CDR3 sequence is CASSLVATSSTGELFF. Written as DNA, the CDR3 is TGTGCCAGCAGCTTAGTGGCTACCTCGAGCACCGGGGAGCTGTTTTTT. This rearrangement joins TRBV7-6 to TRBJ2-2; no clear D gene. The CDR3 sequence is 16 residues long. V lost 1 base to trimming and J lost 4 bases, with 13 bases between them. Per the germline V gene, CDR1 is SGHVS and CDR2 is FNYEAQ.

This clonotype has just a few counts. The chain recombines TRBV9 with TRBJ2-2; either TRBD1 or TRBD2 may fit D (5 bases each). The length of the CDR3 is 15 residues. With 0 bases removed from V and 2 bases from J, the gap between germline ends came to 8 bases. In germline, CDR1 is SGDLS, CDR2 YYNGEE. The CDR3, as DNA: TGTGCCAGCAGCGTAGGGGGGAGCAACACCGGGGAGCTGTTTTTT. Protein product: CASSVGGSNTGELFF. The complete variable domain, with remaining parts taken from reference TRBV9 and TRBJ2-2, reads DSGVTQTPKHLITATGQRVTLRCSPRSGDLSVYWYQQSLDQGLQFLIQYYNGEERAKGNILERFSAQQFPDLHSELNLSSLELGDSALYFCASSVGGSNTGELFFGEGSRLTVL.

This chain connects TRBV3-1 to TRBJ2-4; 10 bases map to TRBD1. Per the germline V gene, CDR1 is LGHDT and CDR2 is YNNKEL (reference sequence). The trim removed 2 bases at V and 13 bases at J, leaving 17 bases unmatched. The CDR3 spans 17 residues. The DNA of the CDR3 is TGTGCCAGCAGCCAAACCCGGGACAGGGGAAACGGGGAGTCCCAGTACTTC. Its translation is CASSQTRDRGNGESQYF.

The chain employs TRBV9 and TRBJ1-3; 8 nucleotides align to TRBD1. The CDR3 sequence is 16 residues long. Germline trimming cut 0 bases from V and 2 bases from J; bases unmatched to any gene: 4. CDR1 SGDLS and CDR2 YYNGEE come from the germline V gene. CDR3 sequence (DNA): TGTGCCAGCAGCGTAGATCAGGGGGCGACTGGAAACACCATATATTTT. Its protein product is CASSVDQGATGNTIYF.

This sequence joins TRBV5-1 and TRBJ1-2, with D uncertain. There are 13 residues in the CDR3. Germline V CDR1 and CDR2: SGHRS, YFSETQ. Trimming stripped 0 bases from V and 7 bases from J, with 10 bases between. The CDR3 spells CASSLDGRAGYTF. CDR3 coding DNA: TGCGCCAGCAGCTTGGATGGAAGGGCTGGCTACACCTTC.

This clonotype was found once. The V and J genes are TRBV5-1 and TRBJ1-6; D unresolved. This CDR3 region has 16 residues. Trimming took 0 bases from V and 7 from J, leaving 14 bases between them. Germline lookup yields CDR1 SGHRS and CDR2 YFSETQ. CDR3 sequence reads: CASSLGSSGNNSPLHF. In nucleotides, the CDR3 is TGCGCCAGCAGCTTGGGTTCCTCCGGGAACAATTCACCCCTCCACTTT.

The chain carries TRBV7-9 and TRBJ1-2; D remains ambiguous. Trimming stripped 6 bases from V and 3 bases from J, with 8 bases between. This CDR3 region has 12 residues. CDR1 and CDR2 from the germline V gene are SEHNR and FQNEAQ (reference sequence). The DNA of the CDR3 is TGTGCCAGCAGAGAGGGAGACTATGGCTACACCTTC. Its translation: CASREGDYGYTF.

This clonotype has a count of ten or more. V gene TRBV3-1 combines with J gene TRBJ2-3; maybe TRBD1 (5 bases). V was cut by 0 bases and J by 1 base, with 11 bases left in between. Germline V gene lookup returns CDR1 LGHDT and CDR2 YNNKEL (reference sequence). The CDR3 is 16 residues long. The CDR3 loop reads CASSQDGHGGTDTQYF. DNA of the CDR3: TGTGCCAGCAGCCAAGATGGACACGGTGGCACAGATACGCAGTATTTT.

This clonotype was counted a few times. This chain joins TRBV12-3 or TRBV12-4 and TRBJ1-3; D ambiguous. The CDR3 is 15 amino acids. V lost 8 bases to trimming and J lost 0 bases, with 14 bases between them. CDR3 region: CASSKGRDSGNTIYF. CDR3 bases: TGTGCCAGCTCCAAAGGGAGGGACTCTGGAAACACCATATATTTT.